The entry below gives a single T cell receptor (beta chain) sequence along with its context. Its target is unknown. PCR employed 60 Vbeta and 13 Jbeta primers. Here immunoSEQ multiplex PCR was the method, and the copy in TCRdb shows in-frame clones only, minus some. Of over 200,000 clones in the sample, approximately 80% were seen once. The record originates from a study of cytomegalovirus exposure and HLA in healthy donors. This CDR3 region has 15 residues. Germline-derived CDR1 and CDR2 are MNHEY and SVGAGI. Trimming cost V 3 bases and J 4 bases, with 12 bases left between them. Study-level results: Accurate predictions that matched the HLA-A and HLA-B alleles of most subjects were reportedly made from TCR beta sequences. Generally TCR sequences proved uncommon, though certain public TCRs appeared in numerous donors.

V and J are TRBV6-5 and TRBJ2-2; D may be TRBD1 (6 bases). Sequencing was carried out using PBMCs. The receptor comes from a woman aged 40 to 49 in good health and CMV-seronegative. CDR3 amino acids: CASSYQQGGTGELFF. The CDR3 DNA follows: TGTGCCAGCAGTTATCAACAGGGTGGCACCGGGGAGCTGTTTTTT.